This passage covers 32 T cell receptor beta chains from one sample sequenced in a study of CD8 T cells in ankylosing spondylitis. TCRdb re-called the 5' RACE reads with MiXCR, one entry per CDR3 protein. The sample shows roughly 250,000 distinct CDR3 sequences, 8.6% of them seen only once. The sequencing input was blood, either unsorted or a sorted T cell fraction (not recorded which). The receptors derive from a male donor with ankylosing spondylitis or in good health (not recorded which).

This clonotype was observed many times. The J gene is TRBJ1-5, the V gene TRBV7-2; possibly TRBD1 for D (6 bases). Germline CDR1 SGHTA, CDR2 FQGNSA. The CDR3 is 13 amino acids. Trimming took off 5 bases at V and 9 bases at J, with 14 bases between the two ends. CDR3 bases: TGTGCCAGCAGCCCGAACGGACAGCTGCCCCAGCATTTT. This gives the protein CASSPNGQLPQHF.

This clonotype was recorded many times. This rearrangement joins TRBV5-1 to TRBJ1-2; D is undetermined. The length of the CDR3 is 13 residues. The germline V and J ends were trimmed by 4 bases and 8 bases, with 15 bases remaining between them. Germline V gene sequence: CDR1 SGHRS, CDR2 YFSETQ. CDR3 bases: TGCGCCAGCAGCCGGAGTGGGGATGACGGCTACACCTTC. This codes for CASSRSGDDGYTF.

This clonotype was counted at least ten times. The CDR3 is CASSSSPGQGNEQFF. CDR3 coding DNA: TGCGCCAGCAGCTCATCCCCGGGACAGGGGAATGAGCAGTTCTTC. The chain recombines TRBV5-1 with TRBJ2-1; 10 positions agree with TRBD1. Germline trimming cut 3 bases from V and 7 bases from J; bases unmatched to any gene: 7. Germline assignment: CDR1 SGHRS and CDR2 YFSETQ. The CDR3 totals 15 residues.

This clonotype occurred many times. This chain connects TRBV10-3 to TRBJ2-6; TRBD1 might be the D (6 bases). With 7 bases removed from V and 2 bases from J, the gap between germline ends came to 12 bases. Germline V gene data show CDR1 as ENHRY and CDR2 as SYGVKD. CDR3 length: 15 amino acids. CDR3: CAITNRVTGANVLTF. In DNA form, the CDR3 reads TGTGCCATCACTAACAGGGTGACTGGGGCCAACGTCCTGACTTTC.

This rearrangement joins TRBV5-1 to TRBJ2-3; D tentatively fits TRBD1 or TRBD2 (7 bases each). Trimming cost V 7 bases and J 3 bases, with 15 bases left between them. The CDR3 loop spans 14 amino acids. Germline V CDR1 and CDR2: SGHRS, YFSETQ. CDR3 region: CASGEGAWTDTQYF. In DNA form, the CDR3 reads TGCGCCAGCGGGGAGGGGGCGTGGACAGATACGCAGTATTTT.

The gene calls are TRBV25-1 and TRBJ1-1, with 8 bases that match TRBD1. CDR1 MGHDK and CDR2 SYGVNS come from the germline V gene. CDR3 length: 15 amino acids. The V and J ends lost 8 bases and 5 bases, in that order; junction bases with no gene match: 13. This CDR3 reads CASRQTGAFRTEAFF. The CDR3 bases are TGTGCCAGCCGACAGACAGGGGCATTCAGGACTGAAGCTTTCTTT.

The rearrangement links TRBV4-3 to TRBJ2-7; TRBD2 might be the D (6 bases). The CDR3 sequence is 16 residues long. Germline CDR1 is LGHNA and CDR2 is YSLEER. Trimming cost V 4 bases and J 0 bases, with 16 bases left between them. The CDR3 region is CASSPGRGANSYEQYF. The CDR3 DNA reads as TGCGCCAGCAGCCCCGGGCGGGGAGCGAACTCCTACGAGCAGTACTTC.

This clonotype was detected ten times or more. The CDR3 bases are TGCAGTGCTAGAGATAACTTGGGAGGGGAAAAACTGTTTTTT. Amino acids: CSARDNLGGEKLFF. The chain is built from TRBV20-1 and TRBJ1-4; D gene unclear. From germline, CDR1 is DFQATT and CDR2 SNEGSKA (reference sequence). Trimming took off 0 bases at V and 8 bases at J, with 13 bases between the two ends. The CDR3 has 14 amino acids.

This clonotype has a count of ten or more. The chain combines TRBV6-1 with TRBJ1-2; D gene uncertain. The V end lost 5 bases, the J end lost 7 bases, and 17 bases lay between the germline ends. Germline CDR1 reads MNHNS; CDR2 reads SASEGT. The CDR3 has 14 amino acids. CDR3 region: CASSRTLAPTGYTF. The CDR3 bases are TGTGCCAGCAGTCGAACCTTGGCGCCGACTGGCTACACCTTC.

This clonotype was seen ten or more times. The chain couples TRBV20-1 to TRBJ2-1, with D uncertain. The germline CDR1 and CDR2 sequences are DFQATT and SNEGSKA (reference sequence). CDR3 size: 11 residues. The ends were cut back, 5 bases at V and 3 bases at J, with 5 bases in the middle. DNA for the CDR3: TGCAGTGCTCTGGGCTACAATGAGCAGTTCTTC. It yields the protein CSALGYNEQFF.

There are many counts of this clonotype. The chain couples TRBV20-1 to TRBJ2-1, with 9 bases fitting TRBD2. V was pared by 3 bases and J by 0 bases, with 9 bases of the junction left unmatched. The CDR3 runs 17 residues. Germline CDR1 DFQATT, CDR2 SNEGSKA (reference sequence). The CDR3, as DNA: TGCAGTGCTAGGGCTTTAGCGGGGGCGAGCTCCTACAATGAGCAGTTCTTC. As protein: CSARALAGASSYNEQFF.

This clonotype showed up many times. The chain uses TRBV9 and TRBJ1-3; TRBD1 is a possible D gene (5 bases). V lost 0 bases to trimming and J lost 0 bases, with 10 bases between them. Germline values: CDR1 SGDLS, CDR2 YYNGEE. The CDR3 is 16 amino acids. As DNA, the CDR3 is TGTGCCAGCAGCGTAGGCCCGGGGCGCTCTGGAAACACCATATATTTT. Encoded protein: CASSVGPGRSGNTIYF.

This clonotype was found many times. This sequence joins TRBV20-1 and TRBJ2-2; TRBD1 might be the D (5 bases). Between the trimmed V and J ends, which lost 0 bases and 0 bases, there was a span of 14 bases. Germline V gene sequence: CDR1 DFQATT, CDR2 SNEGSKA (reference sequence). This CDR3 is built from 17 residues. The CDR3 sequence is CSARDLARASNTGELFF. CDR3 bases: TGCAGTGCTAGAGATCTGGCCAGGGCCTCGAACACCGGGGAGCTGTTTTTT.

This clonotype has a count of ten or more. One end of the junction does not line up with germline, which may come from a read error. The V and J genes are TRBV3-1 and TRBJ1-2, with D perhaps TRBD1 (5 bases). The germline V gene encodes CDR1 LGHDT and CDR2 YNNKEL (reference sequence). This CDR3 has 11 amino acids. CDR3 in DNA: TGTGCCAGCAGCCTAGGGTTGCGGACATACTTC. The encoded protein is CASSLGLRTYF.

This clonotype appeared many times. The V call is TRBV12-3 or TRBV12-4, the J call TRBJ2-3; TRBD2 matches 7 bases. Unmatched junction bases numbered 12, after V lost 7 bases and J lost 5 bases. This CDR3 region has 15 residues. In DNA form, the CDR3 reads TGTGCCAGCAACCTGCGGGGGAACCATTTAGATACGCAGTATTTT. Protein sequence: CASNLRGNHLDTQYF.

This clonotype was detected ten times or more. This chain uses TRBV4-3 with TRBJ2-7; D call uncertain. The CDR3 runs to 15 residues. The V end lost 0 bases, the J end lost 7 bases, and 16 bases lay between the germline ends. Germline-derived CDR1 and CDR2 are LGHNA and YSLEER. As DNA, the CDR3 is TGCGCCAGCAGCCAAGATCGGTCGTCGAGTGGGGAGCAGTACTTC. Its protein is CASSQDRSSSGEQYF.

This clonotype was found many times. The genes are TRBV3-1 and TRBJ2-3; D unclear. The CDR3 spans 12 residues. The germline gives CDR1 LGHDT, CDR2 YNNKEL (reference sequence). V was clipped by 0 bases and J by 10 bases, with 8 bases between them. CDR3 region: CASSQDSKAQYF. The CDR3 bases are TGTGCCAGCAGCCAAGATTCTAAAGCGCAGTATTTT.

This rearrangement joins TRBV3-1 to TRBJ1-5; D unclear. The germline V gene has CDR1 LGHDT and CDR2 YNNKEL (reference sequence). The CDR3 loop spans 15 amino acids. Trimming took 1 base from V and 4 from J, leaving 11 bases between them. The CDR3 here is CASSQVIQKNQPQHF. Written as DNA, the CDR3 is TGTGCCAGCAGCCAAGTCATCCAGAAAAATCAGCCCCAGCATTTT.

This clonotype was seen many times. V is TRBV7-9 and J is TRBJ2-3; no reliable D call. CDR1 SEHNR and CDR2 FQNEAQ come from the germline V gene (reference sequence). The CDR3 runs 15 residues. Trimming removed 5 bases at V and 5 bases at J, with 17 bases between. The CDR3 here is CASSHVVELGDTQYF. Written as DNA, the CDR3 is TGTGCCAGCAGCCACGTCGTCGAGTTGGGAGATACGCAGTATTTT.

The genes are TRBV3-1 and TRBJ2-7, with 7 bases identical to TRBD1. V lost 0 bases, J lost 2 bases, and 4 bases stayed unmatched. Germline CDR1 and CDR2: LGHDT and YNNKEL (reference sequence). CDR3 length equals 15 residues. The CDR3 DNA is TGTGCCAGCAGCCAAGACCCCGGGACAGCCTACGAGCAGTACTTC. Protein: CASSQDPGTAYEQYF.

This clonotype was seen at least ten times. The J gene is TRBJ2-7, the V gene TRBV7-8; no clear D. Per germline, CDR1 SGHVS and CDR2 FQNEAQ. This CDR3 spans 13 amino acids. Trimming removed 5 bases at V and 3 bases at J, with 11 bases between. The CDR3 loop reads CASSLRQNYEQYF. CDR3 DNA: TGTGCCAGCAGCCTCAGACAAAACTACGAGCAGTACTTC.

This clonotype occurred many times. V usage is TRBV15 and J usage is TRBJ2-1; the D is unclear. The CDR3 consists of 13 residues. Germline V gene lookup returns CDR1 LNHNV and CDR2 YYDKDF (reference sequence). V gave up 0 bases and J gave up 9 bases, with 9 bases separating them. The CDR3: CATSRDQIGEQFF. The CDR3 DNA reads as TGTGCCACCAGCAGAGATCAAATTGGTGAGCAGTTCTTC.

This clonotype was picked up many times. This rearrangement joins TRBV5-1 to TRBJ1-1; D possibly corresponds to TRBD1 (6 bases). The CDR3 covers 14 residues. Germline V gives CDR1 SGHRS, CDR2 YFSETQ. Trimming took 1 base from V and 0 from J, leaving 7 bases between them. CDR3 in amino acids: CASSLQGMNTEAFF. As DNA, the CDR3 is TGCGCCAGCAGCTTGCAGGGGATGAACACTGAAGCTTTCTTT.

DNA of the CDR3: TGTGCCAGCTCACCGGGACAGGGCCTAGATCAGCCCCAGCATTTT. Its translation is CASSPGQGLDQPQHF. The genes are TRBV18 and TRBJ1-5; 9 bases align to TRBD1. V lost 3 bases and J lost 5; bases outside the gene matches: 5. The CDR3 runs 15 residues. Germline V gene lookup returns CDR1 KGHSH and CDR2 LQKENI.

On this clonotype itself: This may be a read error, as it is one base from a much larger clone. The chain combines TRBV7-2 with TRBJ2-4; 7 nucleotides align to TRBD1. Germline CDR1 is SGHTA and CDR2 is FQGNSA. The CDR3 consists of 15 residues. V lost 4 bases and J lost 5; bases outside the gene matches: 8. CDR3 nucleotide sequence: TGTGCCAGCAGCTCGGCACAGGGGTCCGAAAACATTCAGTACTTC. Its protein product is CASSSAQGSENIQYF.

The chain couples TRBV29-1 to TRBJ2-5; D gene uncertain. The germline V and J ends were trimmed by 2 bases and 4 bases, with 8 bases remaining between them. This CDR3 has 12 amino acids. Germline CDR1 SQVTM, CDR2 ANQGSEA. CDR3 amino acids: CSVELGGETQYF. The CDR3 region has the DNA TGCAGCGTTGAACTGGGTGGAGAGACCCAGTACTTC. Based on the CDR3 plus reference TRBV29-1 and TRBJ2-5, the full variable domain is SAVISQKPSRDICQRGTSLTIQCQVDSQVTMMFWYRQQPGQSLTLIATANQGSEATYESGFVIDKFPISRPNLTFSTLTVSNMSPEDSSIYLCSVELGGETQYFGPGTRLLVL.

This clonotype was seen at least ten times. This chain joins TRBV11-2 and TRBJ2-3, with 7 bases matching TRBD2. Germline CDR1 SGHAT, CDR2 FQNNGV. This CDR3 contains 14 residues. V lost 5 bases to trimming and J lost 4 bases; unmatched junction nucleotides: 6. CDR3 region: CASSPPGGADTQYF. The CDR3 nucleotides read TGTGCCAGCAGCCCCCCGGGGGGTGCAGATACGCAGTATTTT.

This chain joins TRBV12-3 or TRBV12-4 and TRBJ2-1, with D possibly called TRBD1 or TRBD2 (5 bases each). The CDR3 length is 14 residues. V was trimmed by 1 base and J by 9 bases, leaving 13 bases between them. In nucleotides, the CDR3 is TGTGCCAGCAGTTTAGTGGGGACCCGCGGTGAGCAGTTCTTC. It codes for CASSLVGTRGEQFF.

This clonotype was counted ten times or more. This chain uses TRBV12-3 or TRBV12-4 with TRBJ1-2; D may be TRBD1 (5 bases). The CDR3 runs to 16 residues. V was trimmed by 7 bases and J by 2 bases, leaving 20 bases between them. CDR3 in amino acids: CASTRGSGEMNYGYTF. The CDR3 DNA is TGTGCCAGCACCCGGGGGTCCGGGGAAATGAACTATGGCTACACCTTC.

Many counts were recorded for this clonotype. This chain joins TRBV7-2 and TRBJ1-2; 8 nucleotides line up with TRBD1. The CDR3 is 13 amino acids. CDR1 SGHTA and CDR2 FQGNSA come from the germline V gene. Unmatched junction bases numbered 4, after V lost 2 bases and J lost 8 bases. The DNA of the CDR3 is TGTGCCAGCAGCTTATACAGGGGGGAGGGCTACACCTTC. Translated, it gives CASSLYRGEGYTF.

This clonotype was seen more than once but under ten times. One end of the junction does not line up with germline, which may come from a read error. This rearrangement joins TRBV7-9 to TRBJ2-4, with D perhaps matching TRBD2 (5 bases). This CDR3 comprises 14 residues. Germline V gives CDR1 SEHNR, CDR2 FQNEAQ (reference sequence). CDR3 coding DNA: TGTGCCAGCAGCCTAGCCCTAGCCAAAAACATTCAGTACTTC. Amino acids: CASSLALAKNIQYF. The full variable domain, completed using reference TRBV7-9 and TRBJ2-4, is DTGVSQNPRHKITKRGQNVTFRCDPISEHNRLYWYRQTLGQGPEFLTYFQNEAQLEKSRLLSDRFSAERPKGSFSTLEIQRTEQGDSAMYLCASSLALAKNIQYFGAGTRLSVL.

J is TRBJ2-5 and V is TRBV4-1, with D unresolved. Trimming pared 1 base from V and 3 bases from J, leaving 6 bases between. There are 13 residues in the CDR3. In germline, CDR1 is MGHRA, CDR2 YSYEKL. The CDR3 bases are TGCGCCAGCAGCCAAGTCAGTAAAGAGACCCAGTACTTC. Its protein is CASSQVSKETQYF.